This TCR beta chain was recovered during a study of shared clonotypes between healthy human individuals. In germline, CDR1 is SGHAT, CDR2 FQNNGV. The V end was cut by 7 bases, the J end by 1 base, with 10 bases between. The CDR3 is made up of 13 amino acids. Sequenced by immunoSEQ multiplex PCR; TCRdb stores in-frame clones only, minus some. The table lists roughly 1,100,000 clones, roughly 70% of them singletons. V gene TRBV11-2 combines with J gene TRBJ1-2, with D uncertain. This receptor was identified in a man aged 18 to 30 in good health. Sequencing input: memory CD4+ T cells sorted from blood. The sample's subset: CD45RA-negative fraction. CDR3: CASTPSGNYGYTF. The CDR3 coding sequence is TGTGCCAGCACCCCGTCGGGTAACTATGGCTACACCTTC.